This T cell receptor (beta chain) was identified during a study of control samples from healthy donors and cancer patients. The CDR3 has 16 amino acids. The J segment lost 2 bases and the V segment lost 4 bases, leaving 11 bases of the junction unmatched. CDR1 SGHNT and CDR2 YYREEE come from the germline V gene (reference sequence). Profiled with immunoSEQ multiplex PCR; TCRdb holds only in-frame clones, not every one. Among under 140,000 clones listed, over 75% were seen once. The sequence came from a woman aged 55-69 years with lung cancer. The chain recombines TRBV5-4 with TRBJ2-7; the match to TRBD1 covers 8 bases. Material: PBMCs. The CDR3 DNA reads as TGTGCCAGCAGCCAGGTTCAGGGGGCACGGGCCTACGAGCAGTACTTC. Translating gives CASSQVQGARAYEQYF.